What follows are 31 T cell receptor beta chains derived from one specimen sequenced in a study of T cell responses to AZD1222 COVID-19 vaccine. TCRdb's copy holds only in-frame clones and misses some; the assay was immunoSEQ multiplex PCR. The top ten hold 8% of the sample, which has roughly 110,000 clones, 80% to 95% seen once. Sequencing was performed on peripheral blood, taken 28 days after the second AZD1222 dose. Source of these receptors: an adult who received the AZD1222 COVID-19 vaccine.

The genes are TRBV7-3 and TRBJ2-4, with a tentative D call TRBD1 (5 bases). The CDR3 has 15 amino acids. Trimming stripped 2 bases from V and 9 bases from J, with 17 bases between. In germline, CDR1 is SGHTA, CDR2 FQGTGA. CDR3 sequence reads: CASSLDTGSSSIQYF. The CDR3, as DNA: TGTGCCAGCAGCTTAGATACAGGATCGTCATCCATTCAGTACTTC.

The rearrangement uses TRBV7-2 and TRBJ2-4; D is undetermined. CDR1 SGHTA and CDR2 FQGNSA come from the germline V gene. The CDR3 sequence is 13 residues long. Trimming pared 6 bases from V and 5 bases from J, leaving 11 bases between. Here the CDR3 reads CASRRAGQNIQYF. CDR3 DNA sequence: TGTGCCAGCAGAAGGGCAGGTCAAAACATTCAGTACTTC.

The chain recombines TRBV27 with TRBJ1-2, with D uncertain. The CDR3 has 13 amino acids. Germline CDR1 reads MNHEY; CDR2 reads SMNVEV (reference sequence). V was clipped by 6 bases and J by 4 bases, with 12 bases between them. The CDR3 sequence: CASSSRGLYGYTF. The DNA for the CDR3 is TGTGCCAGCAGCTCGAGAGGGCTCTATGGCTACACCTTC.

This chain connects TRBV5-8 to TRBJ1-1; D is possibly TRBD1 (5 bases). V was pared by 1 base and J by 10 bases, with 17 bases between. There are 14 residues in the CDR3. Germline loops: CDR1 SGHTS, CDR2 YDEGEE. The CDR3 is CASSLPLSGRGAFF. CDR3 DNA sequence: TGTGCCAGCAGCTTGCCACTCTCCGGGAGGGGAGCTTTCTTT.

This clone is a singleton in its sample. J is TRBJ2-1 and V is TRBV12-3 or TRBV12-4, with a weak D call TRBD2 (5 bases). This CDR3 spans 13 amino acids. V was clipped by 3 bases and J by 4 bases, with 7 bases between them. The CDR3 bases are TGTGCCAGCAGTTTTAGGGAGTACAATGAGCAGTTCTTC. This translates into CASSFREYNEQFF.

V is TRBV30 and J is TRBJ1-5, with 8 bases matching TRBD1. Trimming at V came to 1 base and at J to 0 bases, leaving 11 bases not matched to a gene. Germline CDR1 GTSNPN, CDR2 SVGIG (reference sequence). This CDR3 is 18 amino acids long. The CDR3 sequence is CAWSATIQGALSNQPQHF. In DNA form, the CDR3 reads TGTGCCTGGAGTGCCACTATTCAGGGGGCTCTTAGCAATCAGCCCCAGCATTTT.

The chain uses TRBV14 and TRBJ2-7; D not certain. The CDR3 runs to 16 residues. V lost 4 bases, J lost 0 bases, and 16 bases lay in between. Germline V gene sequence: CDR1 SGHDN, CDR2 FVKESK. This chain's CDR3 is CASSPNLGQRSYEQYF. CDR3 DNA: TGTGCCAGCAGCCCCAACCTAGGGCAGCGCTCCTACGAGCAGTACTTC. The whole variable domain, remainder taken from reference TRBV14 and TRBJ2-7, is EAGVTQFPSHSVIEKGQTVTLRCDPISGHDNLYWYRRVMGKEIKFLLHFVKESKQDESGMPNNRFLAERTGGTYSTLKVQPAELEDSGVYFCASSPNLGQRSYEQYFGPGTRLTVT.

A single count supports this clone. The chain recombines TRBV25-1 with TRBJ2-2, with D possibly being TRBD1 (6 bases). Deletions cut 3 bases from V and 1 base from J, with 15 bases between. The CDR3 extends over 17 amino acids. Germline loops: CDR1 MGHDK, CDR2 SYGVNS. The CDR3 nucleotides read TGTGCCAGCAGTGATCCATCGACAGGACTGAACACCGGGGAGCTGTTTTTT. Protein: CASSDPSTGLNTGELFF.

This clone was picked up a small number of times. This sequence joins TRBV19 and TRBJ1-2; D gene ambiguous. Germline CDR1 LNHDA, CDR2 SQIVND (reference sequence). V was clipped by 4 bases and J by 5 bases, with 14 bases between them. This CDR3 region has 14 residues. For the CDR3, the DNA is TGTGCCAGTAGTAGTCACATGGATGTATATGGCTACACCTTC. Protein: CASSSHMDVYGYTF.

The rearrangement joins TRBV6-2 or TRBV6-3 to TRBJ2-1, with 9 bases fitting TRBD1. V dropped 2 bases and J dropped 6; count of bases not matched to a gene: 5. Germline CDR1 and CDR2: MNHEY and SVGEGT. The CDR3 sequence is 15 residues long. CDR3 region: CASSYGTGRVNEQFF. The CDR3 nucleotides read TGTGCCAGCAGTTACGGGACAGGGAGGGTCAATGAGCAGTTCTTC.

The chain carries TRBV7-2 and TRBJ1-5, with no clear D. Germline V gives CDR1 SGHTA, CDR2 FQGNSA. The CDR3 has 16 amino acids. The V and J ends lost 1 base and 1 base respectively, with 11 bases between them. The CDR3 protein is CASSLVGAGSNQPQHF. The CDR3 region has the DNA TGTGCCAGCAGCTTAGTTGGTGCGGGAAGCAATCAGCCCCAGCATTTT. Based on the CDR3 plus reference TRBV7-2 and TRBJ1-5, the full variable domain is GAGVSQSPSNKVTEKGKDVELRCDPISGHTALYWYRQSLGQGLEFLIYFQGNSAPDKSGLPSDRFSAERTGGSVSTLTIQRTQQEDSAVYLCASSLVGAGSNQPQHFGDGTRLSIL.

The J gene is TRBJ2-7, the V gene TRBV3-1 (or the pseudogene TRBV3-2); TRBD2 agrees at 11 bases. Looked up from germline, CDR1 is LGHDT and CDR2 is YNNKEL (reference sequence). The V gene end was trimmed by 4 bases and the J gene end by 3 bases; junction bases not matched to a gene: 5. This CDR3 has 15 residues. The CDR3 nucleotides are TGTGCCAGCAGCCTCCCTAGCGGGGGGCACTACGAGCAGTACTTC. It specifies CASSLPSGGHYEQYF.

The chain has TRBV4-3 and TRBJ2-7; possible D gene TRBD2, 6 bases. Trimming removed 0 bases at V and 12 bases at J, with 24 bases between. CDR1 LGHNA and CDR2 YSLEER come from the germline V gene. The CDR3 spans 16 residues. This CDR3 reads CASSQDLGSGLVFRYF. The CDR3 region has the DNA TGCGCCAGCAGCCAAGATTTGGGTAGCGGCCTGGTCTTCAGGTACTTC.

For the CDR3, the DNA is TGTGCCAGTAGTATTACCTTTGATTTTGGACGGGAAGCTTTCTTT. Amino acid sequence: CASSITFDFGREAFF. The rearrangement uses TRBV19 and TRBJ1-1; D ambiguous. Trimming left V 3 bases short and J 8 bases short, with 19 bases between. The CDR3 has 15 residues. Germline values: CDR1 LNHDA, CDR2 SQIVND (reference sequence).

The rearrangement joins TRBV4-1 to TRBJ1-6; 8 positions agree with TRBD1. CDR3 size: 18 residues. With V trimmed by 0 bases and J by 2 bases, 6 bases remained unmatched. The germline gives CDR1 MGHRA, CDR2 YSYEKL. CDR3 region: CASSQEGQGVAYNSPLHF. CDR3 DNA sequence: TGCGCCAGCAGCCAAGAAGGACAGGGTGTGGCCTATAATTCACCCCTCCACTTT.

The CDR3, as DNA: TGTGCCATCAGCCGGGGACAGGGCAGCCTCCACGAGCAGTACTTC. Its protein product is CAISRGQGSLHEQYF. This chain uses TRBV10-3 with TRBJ2-7; 9 bases are a match to TRBD1. Germline CDR1 and CDR2: ENHRY and SYGVKD. The V segment lost 6 bases and the J segment 5 bases; nucleotides outside the gene matches: 11. This CDR3 spans 15 amino acids.

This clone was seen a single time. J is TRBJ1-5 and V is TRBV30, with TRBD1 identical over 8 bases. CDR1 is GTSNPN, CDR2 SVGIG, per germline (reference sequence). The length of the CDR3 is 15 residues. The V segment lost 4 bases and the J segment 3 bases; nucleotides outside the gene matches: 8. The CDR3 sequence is CAWTQTGDYNQPQHF. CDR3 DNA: TGTGCCTGGACCCAGACAGGGGACTACAATCAGCCCCAGCATTTT. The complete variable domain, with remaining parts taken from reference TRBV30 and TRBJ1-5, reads SQTIHQWPATLVQPVGSPLSLECTVEGTSNPNLYWYRQAAGRGLQLLFYSVGIGQISSEVPQNLSASRPQDRQFILSSKKLLLSDSGFYLCAWTQTGDYNQPQHFGDGTRLSIL.

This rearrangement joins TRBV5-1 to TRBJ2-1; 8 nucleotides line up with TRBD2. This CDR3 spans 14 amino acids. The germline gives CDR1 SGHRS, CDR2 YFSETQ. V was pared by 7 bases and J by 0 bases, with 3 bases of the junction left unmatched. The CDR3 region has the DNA TGCGCCAGCGGACGGGGGGGCTCCTACAATGAGCAGTTCTTC. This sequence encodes CASGRGGSYNEQFF.

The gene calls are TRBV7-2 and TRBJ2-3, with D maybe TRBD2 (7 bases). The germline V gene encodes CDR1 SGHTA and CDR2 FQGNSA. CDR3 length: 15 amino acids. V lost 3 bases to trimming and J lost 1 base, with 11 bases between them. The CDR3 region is CASSLRRGRTDTQYF. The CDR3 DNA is TGTGCCAGCAGCTTGCGGCGGGGGCGCACAGATACGCAGTATTTT.

Here the CDR3 reads CASSPAGLLGPQHF. As DNA, the CDR3 is TGTGCCAGCTCACCAGCGGGCCTCCTGGGTCCCCAGCATTTT. This sequence joins TRBV18 and TRBJ1-5; no definite D call. The CDR3 is made up of 14 amino acids. V dropped 2 bases and J dropped 10 bases, with 15 bases sitting between them. Germline lookup yields CDR1 KGHSH and CDR2 LQKENI.

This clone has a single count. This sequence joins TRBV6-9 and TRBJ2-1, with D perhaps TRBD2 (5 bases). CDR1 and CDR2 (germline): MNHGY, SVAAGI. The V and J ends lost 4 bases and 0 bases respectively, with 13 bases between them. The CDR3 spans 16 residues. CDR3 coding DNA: TGTGCCAGCAGTTGTCCGCTAGCAAGCTCCTACAATGAGCAGTTCTTC. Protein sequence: CASSCPLASSYNEQFF.

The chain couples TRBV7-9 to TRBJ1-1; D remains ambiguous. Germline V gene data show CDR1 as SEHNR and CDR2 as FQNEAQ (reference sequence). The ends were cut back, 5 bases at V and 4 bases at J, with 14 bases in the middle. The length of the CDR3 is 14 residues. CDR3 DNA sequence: TGTGCCAGCAGCCTAGAACGGTCCGTCACTGAAGCTTTCTTT. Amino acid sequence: CASSLERSVTEAFF.

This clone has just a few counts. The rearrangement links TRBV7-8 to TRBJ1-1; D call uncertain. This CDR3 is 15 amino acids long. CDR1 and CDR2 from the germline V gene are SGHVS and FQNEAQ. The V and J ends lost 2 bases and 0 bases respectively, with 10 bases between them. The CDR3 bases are TGTGCCAGCAGCTTAAGCGTAGCAGTGAACACTGAAGCTTTCTTT. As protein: CASSLSVAVNTEAFF.

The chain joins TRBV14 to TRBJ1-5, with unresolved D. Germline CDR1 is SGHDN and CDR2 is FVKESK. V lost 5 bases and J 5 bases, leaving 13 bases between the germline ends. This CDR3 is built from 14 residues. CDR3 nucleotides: TGTGCCAGCAGCAGGGTGAGCATTTATCAGCCCCAGCATTTT. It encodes CASSRVSIYQPQHF.

The CDR3 DNA reads as TGTGCCACCAGTAAAGGAAACACCATATATTTT. It encodes CATSKGNTIYF. The J gene is TRBJ1-3, the V gene TRBV24-1; D uncertain. V was cut by 6 bases and J by 4 bases, with 3 bases left in between. This CDR3 spans 11 amino acids. Germline V gene sequence: CDR1 KGHDR, CDR2 SFDVKD.

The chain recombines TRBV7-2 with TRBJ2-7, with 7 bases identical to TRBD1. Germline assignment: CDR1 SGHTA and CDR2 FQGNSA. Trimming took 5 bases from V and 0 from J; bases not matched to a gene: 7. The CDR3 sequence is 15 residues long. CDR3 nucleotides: TGTGCCAGCAGCCCCACCGGGACAGACTCCTACGAGCAGTACTTC. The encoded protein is CASSPTGTDSYEQYF.

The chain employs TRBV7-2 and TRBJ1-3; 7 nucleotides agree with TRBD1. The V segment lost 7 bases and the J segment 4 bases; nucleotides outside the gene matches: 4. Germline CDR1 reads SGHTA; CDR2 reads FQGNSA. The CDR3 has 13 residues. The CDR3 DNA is TGTGCCAGCACCACAGGGGTGGGAAACACCATATATTTT. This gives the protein CASTTGVGNTIYF.

The chain's CDR3 is CASSFRVPGQGSYEQYF. CDR3 nucleotides: TGTGCCAGCAGTTTCCGAGTACCGGGACAGGGCAGTTACGAGCAGTACTTC. The V gene is TRBV27, the J gene TRBJ2-7, with 9 positions matching TRBD1. Looked up from germline, CDR1 is MNHEY and CDR2 is SMNVEV (reference sequence). Losses at the gene ends were 3 bases for V and 4 bases for J; bases not matched to a gene: 13. There are 17 residues in the CDR3.

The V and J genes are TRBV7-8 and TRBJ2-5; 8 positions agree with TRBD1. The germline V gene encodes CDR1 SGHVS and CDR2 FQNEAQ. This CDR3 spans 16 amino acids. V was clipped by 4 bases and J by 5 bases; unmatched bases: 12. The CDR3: CASSSGTGGFGETQYF. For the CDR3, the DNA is TGTGCCAGCAGCTCAGGCACAGGGGGTTTTGGGGAGACCCAGTACTTC.

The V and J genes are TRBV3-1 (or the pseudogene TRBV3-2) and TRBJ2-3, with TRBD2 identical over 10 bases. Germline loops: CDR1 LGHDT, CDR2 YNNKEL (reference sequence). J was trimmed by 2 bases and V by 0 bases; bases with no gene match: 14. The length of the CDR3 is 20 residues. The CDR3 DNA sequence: TGTGCCAGCAGCCAAGATGGGCTAGCGGGGGCCCCGTCAAACACAGATACGCAGTATTTT. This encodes CASSQDGLAGAPSNTDTQYF.

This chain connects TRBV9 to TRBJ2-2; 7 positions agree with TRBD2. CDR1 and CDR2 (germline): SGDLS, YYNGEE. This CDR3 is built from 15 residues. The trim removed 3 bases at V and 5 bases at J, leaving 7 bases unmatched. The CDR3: CASSDGVGGTGELFF. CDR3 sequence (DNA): TGTGCCAGCAGCGACGGAGTCGGGGGGACCGGGGAGCTGTTTTTT.